This T cell receptor beta chain was recovered during a study of Tregs in tolerant kidney transplant recipients. CDR3 length: 16 residues. V was pared by 9 bases and J by 4 bases, with 24 bases between. Germline V gene sequence: CDR1 SGHTA, CDR2 FQGTGA. Method: immunoSEQ multiplex PCR; TCRdb's copy keeps in-frame clones and lacks some. The data contain around 70,000 clones, approximately 92% of them singletons. This receptor was taken from a human donor who received a combined kidney and bone marrow transplant. This chain joins TRBV7-3 and TRBJ2-5, with D maybe TRBD2 (6 bases). Sequencing used CD8+ T cells from blood, obtained before the transplant. The CDR3 sequence is CARSFCSGAQGETQYF. In DNA, the CDR3 is TGTGCCAGATCCTTTTGTAGCGGAGCTCAGGGAGAGACCCAGTACTTC. Combining the CDR3 with reference TRBV7-3 and TRBJ2-5 gives the whole variable domain GAGVSQTPSNKVTEKGKYVELRCDPISGHTALYWYRQSLGQGPEFLIYFQGTGAADDSGLPNDRFFAVRPEGSVSTLKIQRTERGDSAVYLCARSFCSGAQGETQYFGPGTRLLVL.